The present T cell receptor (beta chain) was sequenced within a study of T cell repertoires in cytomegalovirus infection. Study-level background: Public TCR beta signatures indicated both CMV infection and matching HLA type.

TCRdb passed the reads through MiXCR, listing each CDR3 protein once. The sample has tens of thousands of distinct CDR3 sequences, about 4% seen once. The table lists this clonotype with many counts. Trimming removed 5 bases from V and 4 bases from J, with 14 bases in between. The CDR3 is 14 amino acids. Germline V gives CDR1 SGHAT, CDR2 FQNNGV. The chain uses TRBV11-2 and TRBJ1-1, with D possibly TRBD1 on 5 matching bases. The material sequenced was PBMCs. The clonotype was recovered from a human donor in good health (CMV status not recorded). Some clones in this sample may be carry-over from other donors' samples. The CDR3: CASSAGTISTEAFF. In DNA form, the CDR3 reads TGTGCCAGCAGCGCCGGGACCATTAGCACTGAAGCTTTCTTT.